This T cell receptor beta chain was observed in a study of T cell clonotyping in hematopoietic cell transplantation. Findings of the study overall: Cells were unsorted, so CD4 and CD8 contributions were not separated. Few recipient clonotypes overlapped donors; over 95% were de novo at given depth. Recipient TCR diversity dropped after transplant; expanded clonotypes rose from day 30 to 180.

As regards this clone: The antigen is unknown.

The time point: recipient sample about 28 days before transplant, after cytoreduction. CDR3 length: 13 residues. Trimming removed 8 bases from V and 4 bases from J, with 14 bases in between. Germline V gene lookup returns CDR1 SNHLY and CDR2 FYNNEI. Generated by immunoSEQ multiplex PCR, the TCRdb table keeps only in-frame clones and is missing some. The sample records some 40,000 clones, 85% being singletons. Source: peripheral blood mononuclear cells, taken before stem cell transplant. The rearrangement uses TRBV2 and TRBJ1-2; possibly TRBD1 for D (6 bases). The sequence was obtained from a man aged 55-75 years with acute myeloid leukemia. Some clones in this sample may be carry-over from other donors' samples. This CDR3 is CASLQGSRYGYTF. The CDR3 nucleotides read TGTGCCAGCTTACAGGGTTCGCGCTATGGCTACACCTTC. Full variable domain (remainder filled in from reference TRBV2 and TRBJ1-2): EPEVTQTPSHQVTQMGQEVILRCVPISNHLYFYWYRQILGQKVEFLVSFYNNEISEKSEIFDDQFSVERPDGSNFTLKIRSTKLEDSAMYFCASLQGSRYGYTFGSGTRLTVV.